The TCR beta chain described here comes from a study of cytomegalovirus exposure and HLA in healthy donors. V trimming: 6 bases; J trimming: 6 bases; junction bases outside the gene matches: 7. The CDR3 totals 14 residues. The germline V gene has CDR1 LNHDA and CDR2 SQIVND (reference sequence). TCRdb's copy holds only in-frame clones and misses some; the assay was immunoSEQ multiplex PCR. The table lists 170,000 or so clones, around 82% of them singletons, with 2.5% to 3.5% in the top ten. The sample consisted of PBMCs. The V and J genes are TRBV19 and TRBJ2-7; 11 bases are shared with TRBD1. The receptor comes from a woman aged 18-29 years in good health and CMV-seropositive. The CDR3 loop is CASSLPGQGVEQYF. The CDR3 DNA is TGTGCCAGTAGCCTTCCGGGACAGGGGGTCGAGCAGTACTTC. Complete variable domain (other parts from reference TRBV19 and TRBJ2-7): DGGITQSPKYLFRKEGQNVTLSCEQNLNHDAMYWYRQDPGQGLRLIYYSQIVNDFQKGDIAEGYSVSREKKESFPLTVTSAQKNPTAFYLCASSLPGQGVEQYFGPGTRLTVT.